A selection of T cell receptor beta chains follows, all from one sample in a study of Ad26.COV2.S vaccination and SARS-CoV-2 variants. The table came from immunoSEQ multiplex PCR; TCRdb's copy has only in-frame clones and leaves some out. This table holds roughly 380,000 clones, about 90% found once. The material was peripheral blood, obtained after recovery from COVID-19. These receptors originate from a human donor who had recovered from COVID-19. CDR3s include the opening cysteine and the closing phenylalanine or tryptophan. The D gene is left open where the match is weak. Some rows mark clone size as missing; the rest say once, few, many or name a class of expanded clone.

cdr3_nt: TGCGCCAGCAGAGCTCCGAAACAGGGTACTAGCACAGATACGCAGTATTTT
cdr3_aa: CASRAPKQGTSTDTQYF
clone_size: once
j_call: TRBJ2-3
d_call: NA
v_call: TRBV5-1

cdr3_nt: TGTGCCAGCAGACAAGGGGTCGACTATGGCTACACCTTC
cdr3_aa: CASRQGVDYGYTF
clone_size: NA
j_call: TRBJ1-2
d_call: NA
v_call: TRBV13

cdr3_nt: TGTGCCAGCAGCTTAGGACAGGGGAGGAATCAGCCCCAGCATTTT
cdr3_aa: CASSLGQGRNQPQHF
clone_size: once
j_call: TRBJ1-5
d_call: TRBD1
v_call: TRBV7-9

cdr3_nt: TGCGCCAGCAGCCAGCTTCCGACTAGCTCCGGGCGCGGGGAGCTGTTTTTT
cdr3_aa: CASSQLPTSSGRGELFF
clone_size: NA
j_call: TRBJ2-2
d_call: TRBD2
v_call: TRBV4-1

cdr3_nt: TGCGCCAGCGCGATAGCGGGGGGGCCGGAGACCCAGTACTTC
cdr3_aa: CASAIAGGPETQYF
clone_size: NA
j_call: TRBJ2-5
d_call: TRBD2
v_call: TRBV10-2

cdr3_nt: TGTGCCAGCATCTTAAGGGGCAGCCAAGAGACCCAGTACTTC
cdr3_aa: CASILRGSQETQYF
clone_size: NA
j_call: TRBJ2-5
d_call: NA
v_call: TRBV2

cdr3_nt: TGTGCCAGCACCCGCGGTGGGGGCGCGGGATGGGTGACTGAAGCTTTCTTT
cdr3_aa: CASTRGGGAGWVTEAFF
clone_size: NA
j_call: TRBJ1-1
d_call: NA
v_call: TRBV3-1/TRBV3-2

cdr3_nt: TGTGCCAGCAGCCTACTGGGACTCGGCTATGGCTACACCTTC
cdr3_aa: CASSLLGLGYGYTF
clone_size: NA
j_call: TRBJ1-2
d_call: NA
v_call: TRBV3-1/TRBV3-2

cdr3_nt: TGCAGCGTGGCCAACCGACAGGGCTACGAGCAGTACTTC
cdr3_aa: CSVANRQGYEQYF
clone_size: once
j_call: TRBJ2-7
d_call: TRBD1
v_call: TRBV29-1

cdr3_nt: TGTGCCAGCAGCTTAGTCCTTAGCGTATCGGGAGAGACCCAGTACTTC
cdr3_aa: CASSLVLSVSGETQYF
clone_size: NA
j_call: TRBJ2-5
d_call: NA
v_call: TRBV7-2

cdr3_nt: TGTGCCAGCTCACCACAGGCCGGGACGGAAGCTTTCTTT
cdr3_aa: CASSPQAGTEAFF
clone_size: NA
j_call: TRBJ1-1
d_call: NA
v_call: TRBV18

cdr3_nt: TGTGCCAGCAGTCCGGACCTTTATCAGCCCCAGCATTTT
cdr3_aa: CASSPDLYQPQHF
clone_size: NA
j_call: TRBJ1-5
d_call: NA
v_call: TRBV12-3/TRBV12-4

cdr3_nt: TGTGCCAGCAGTGTGAGAGAGCACCCAGGCAATGAGCAGTTCTTC
cdr3_aa: CASSVREHPGNEQFF
clone_size: NA
j_call: TRBJ2-1
d_call: NA
v_call: TRBV2

cdr3_nt: TGTGCCAGCAGCCGAACGACAGAAGAGACCCAGTACTTC
cdr3_aa: CASSRTTEETQYF
clone_size: NA
j_call: TRBJ2-5
d_call: NA
v_call: TRBV7-3

cdr3_nt: TGTGCCAGCAGTCAACCGGTTGTGTTTGGCAGGGGGAGAGAGACCCAGTACTTC
cdr3_aa: CASSQPVVFGRGRETQYF
clone_size: NA
j_call: TRBJ2-5
d_call: TRBD1
v_call: TRBV6-2/TRBV6-3

cdr3_nt: TGTGCCAGCAGTGTGGGGGGCGCGCACACTGAAGCTTTCTTT
cdr3_aa: CASSVGGAHTEAFF
clone_size: once
j_call: TRBJ1-1
d_call: NA
v_call: TRBV25-1

cdr3_nt: TGTGCCAGCAGCCCTCAGAACTACGAGCAGTACTTC
cdr3_aa: CASSPQNYEQYF
clone_size: NA
j_call: TRBJ2-7
d_call: NA
v_call: TRBV12-3/TRBV12-4

cdr3_nt: TGTGCCAGCAGCTACCGGGACAGGGACCCGAACACTGAAGCTTTCTTT
cdr3_aa: CASSYRDRDPNTEAFF
clone_size: NA
j_call: TRBJ1-1
d_call: TRBD1
v_call: TRBV3-1/TRBV3-2

cdr3_nt: TGTGCCAGCAGCTCGGACAGTGGCAATCAGCCCCAGCATTTT
cdr3_aa: CASSSDSGNQPQHF
clone_size: NA
j_call: TRBJ1-5
d_call: NA
v_call: TRBV7-2

cdr3_nt: TGCGCCAGCAGCACCTCAGGGGGCCGTAATGAAAAACTGTTTTTT
cdr3_aa: CASSTSGGRNEKLFF
clone_size: NA
j_call: TRBJ1-4
d_call: TRBD1
v_call: TRBV5-1

cdr3_nt: TGCAGCGTCCCTGGGTCCCAAACGCGGTATGGCTACACCTTC
cdr3_aa: CSVPGSQTRYGYTF
clone_size: NA
j_call: TRBJ1-2
d_call: NA
v_call: TRBV29-1

cdr3_nt: TGTGCCAGCAGCCAAGGGCTAGCGGGGGGCACCTCCTACAATGAGCAGTTCTTC
cdr3_aa: CASSQGLAGGTSYNEQFF
clone_size: NA
j_call: TRBJ2-1
d_call: TRBD2
v_call: TRBV3-1/TRBV3-2

cdr3_nt: TGCGCCAGCAGTAGCGGGGTCTCCTACAATGAGCAGTTCTTC
cdr3_aa: CASSSGVSYNEQFF
clone_size: NA
j_call: TRBJ2-1
d_call: TRBD2
v_call: TRBV5-1

cdr3_nt: TGCGCCAGCAGCCAAGACGTGAGTAGGGGGCCCAATTCACCCCTCCACTTT
cdr3_aa: CASSQDVSRGPNSPLHF
clone_size: NA
j_call: TRBJ1-6
d_call: TRBD1
v_call: TRBV4-3

cdr3_nt: TGCGCCAGCAGCCAAGACAGGGGGCTGGTCGAGCAGTACTTC
cdr3_aa: CASSQDRGLVEQYF
clone_size: NA
j_call: TRBJ2-7
d_call: TRBD1
v_call: TRBV4-1

cdr3_nt: TGTGCCACCAGAGAAGGGTGGCGGAGCTCTGGAAACACCATATATTTT
cdr3_aa: CATREGWRSSGNTIYF
clone_size: NA
j_call: TRBJ1-3
d_call: NA
v_call: TRBV6-1

cdr3_nt: TGCAGCGCCCTGGGACACCCAAATCCTTACGAGCAGTACTTC
cdr3_aa: CSALGHPNPYEQYF
clone_size: NA
j_call: TRBJ2-7
d_call: NA
v_call: TRBV29-1

cdr3_nt: TGTGCCAGCAGTTCCGGCAGCTCACTTCCGAGCTCCTACAATGAGCAGTTCTTC
cdr3_aa: CASSSGSSLPSSYNEQFF
clone_size: NA
j_call: TRBJ2-1
d_call: NA
v_call: TRBV6-2/TRBV6-3

cdr3_nt: TGTGCCAGCAGCCCTAATGGGGATACGCAGTATTTT
cdr3_aa: CASSPNGDTQYF
clone_size: NA
j_call: TRBJ2-3
d_call: NA
v_call: TRBV5-4

cdr3_nt: TGTGCCAGCAGCCAAGATACGGGTACGGGCTATGGCTACACCTTC
cdr3_aa: CASSQDTGTGYGYTF
clone_size: NA
j_call: TRBJ1-2
d_call: NA
v_call: TRBV3-1/TRBV3-2

cdr3_nt: TGTGCCAGCAGCTTAGAGGGGAGCCATCAGCCCCAGCATTTT
cdr3_aa: CASSLEGSHQPQHF
clone_size: NA
j_call: TRBJ1-5
d_call: NA
v_call: TRBV7-9

cdr3_nt: TGTGCCAGTCTGGTCAGCACTGAAGCTTTCTTT
cdr3_aa: CASLVSTEAFF
clone_size: NA
j_call: TRBJ1-1
d_call: NA
v_call: TRBV19

cdr3_nt: TGTGCCAGCAGTTTCAAGGCGGGGGTTCGCACCGGGGAGCTGTTTTTT
cdr3_aa: CASSFKAGVRTGELFF
clone_size: NA
j_call: TRBJ2-2
d_call: TRBD2
v_call: TRBV27

cdr3_nt: TGTGCCAGCAGTAACTGGGGTGGGATCAATCAGCCCCAGCATTTT
cdr3_aa: CASSNWGGINQPQHF
clone_size: few
j_call: TRBJ1-5
d_call: NA
v_call: TRBV5-6

cdr3_nt: TGTGCCAGCAGCTTATGGTATGAGAGGACAACGGGTGGGGAGCAGTACTTC
cdr3_aa: CASSLWYERTTGGEQYF
clone_size: NA
j_call: TRBJ2-7
d_call: NA
v_call: TRBV11-2

cdr3_nt: TGTGCCAGCAGCCTCGACAGGAACTCCTACGAGCAGTACTTC
cdr3_aa: CASSLDRNSYEQYF
clone_size: NA
j_call: TRBJ2-7
d_call: NA
v_call: TRBV11-2

cdr3_nt: TGTGCCAGCAGCAGTTCAGGGGCCGAGCAGTACTTC
cdr3_aa: CASSSSGAEQYF
clone_size: NA
j_call: TRBJ2-7
d_call: NA
v_call: TRBV3-1/TRBV3-2

cdr3_nt: TGTGCCAGCAGCGTAGAAGGCAGCTATAATTCACCCCTCCACTTT
cdr3_aa: CASSVEGSYNSPLHF
clone_size: NA
j_call: TRBJ1-6
d_call: NA
v_call: TRBV9

cdr3_nt: TGTGCCAGCAGCTCACACGAATACAGGGGCGCCTACGAGCAGTACTTC
cdr3_aa: CASSSHEYRGAYEQYF
clone_size: NA
j_call: TRBJ2-7
d_call: TRBD1
v_call: TRBV7-9

cdr3_nt: TGTGCCAGCAGCTTAGATAGGGGGCGATACGAGCAGTACTTC
cdr3_aa: CASSLDRGRYEQYF
clone_size: NA
j_call: TRBJ2-7
d_call: TRBD1
v_call: TRBV7-2

cdr3_nt: TGCAGCGCCCCCGGGACAGGGGATGGCTACACCTTC
cdr3_aa: CSAPGTGDGYTF
clone_size: NA
j_call: TRBJ1-2
d_call: TRBD1
v_call: TRBV29-1

cdr3_nt: TGTGCCAGCAGTTTGATGGTAGGGAGCCCCTACGAGCAGTACTTC
cdr3_aa: CASSLMVGSPYEQYF
clone_size: NA
j_call: TRBJ2-7
d_call: NA
v_call: TRBV27